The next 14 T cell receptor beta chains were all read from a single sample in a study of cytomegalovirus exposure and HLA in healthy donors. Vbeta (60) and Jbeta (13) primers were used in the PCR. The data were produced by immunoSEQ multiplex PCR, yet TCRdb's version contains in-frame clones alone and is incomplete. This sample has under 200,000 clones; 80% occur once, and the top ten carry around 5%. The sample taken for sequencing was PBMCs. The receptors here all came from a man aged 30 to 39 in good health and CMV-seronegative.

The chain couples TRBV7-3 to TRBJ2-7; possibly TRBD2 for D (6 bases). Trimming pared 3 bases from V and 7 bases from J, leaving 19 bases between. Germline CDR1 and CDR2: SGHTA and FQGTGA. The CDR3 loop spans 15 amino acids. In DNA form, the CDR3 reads TGTGCCAGCAGCTTTATAGCGGCGAGCCACGGGGAGCAGTACTTC. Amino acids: CASSFIAASHGEQYF. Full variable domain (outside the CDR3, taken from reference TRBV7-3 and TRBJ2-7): GAGVSQTPSNKVTEKGKYVELRCDPISGHTALYWYRQSLGQGPEFLIYFQGTGAADDSGLPNDRFFAVRPEGSVSTLKIQRTERGDSAVYLCASSFIAASHGEQYFGPGTRLTVT.

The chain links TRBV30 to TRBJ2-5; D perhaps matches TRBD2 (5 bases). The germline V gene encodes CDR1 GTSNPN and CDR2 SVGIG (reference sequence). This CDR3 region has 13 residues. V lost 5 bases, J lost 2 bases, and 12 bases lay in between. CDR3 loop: CAWQRQLQETQYF. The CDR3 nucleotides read TGTGCCTGGCAGCGGCAGTTACAAGAGACCCAGTACTTC.

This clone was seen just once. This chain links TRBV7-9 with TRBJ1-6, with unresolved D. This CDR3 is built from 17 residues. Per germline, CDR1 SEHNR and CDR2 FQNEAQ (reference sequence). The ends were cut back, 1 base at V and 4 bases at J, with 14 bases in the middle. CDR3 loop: CASSLGRPYDYNSPLHF. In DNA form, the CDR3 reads TGTGCCAGCAGCTTAGGGAGGCCTTACGATTATAATTCACCCCTCCACTTT.

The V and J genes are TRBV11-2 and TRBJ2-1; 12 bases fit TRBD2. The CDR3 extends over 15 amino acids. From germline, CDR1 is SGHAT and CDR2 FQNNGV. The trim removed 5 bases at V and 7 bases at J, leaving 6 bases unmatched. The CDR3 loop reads CASSRLAGGDNEQFF. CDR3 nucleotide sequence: TGTGCCAGCAGCCGTCTAGCGGGAGGGGATAATGAGCAGTTCTTC. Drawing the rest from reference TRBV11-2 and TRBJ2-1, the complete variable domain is EAGVAQSPRYKIIEKRQSVAFWCNPISGHATLYWYQQILGQGPKLLIQFQNNGVVDDSQLPKDRFSAERLKGVDSTLKIQPAKLEDSAVYLCASSRLAGGDNEQFFGPGTRLTVL.

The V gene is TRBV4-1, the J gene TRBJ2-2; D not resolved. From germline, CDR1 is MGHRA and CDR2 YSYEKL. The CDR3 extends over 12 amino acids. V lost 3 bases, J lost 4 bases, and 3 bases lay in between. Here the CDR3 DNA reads TGCGCCAGCAGCCACTTCACCGGGGAGCTGTTTTTT. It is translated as CASSHFTGELFF.

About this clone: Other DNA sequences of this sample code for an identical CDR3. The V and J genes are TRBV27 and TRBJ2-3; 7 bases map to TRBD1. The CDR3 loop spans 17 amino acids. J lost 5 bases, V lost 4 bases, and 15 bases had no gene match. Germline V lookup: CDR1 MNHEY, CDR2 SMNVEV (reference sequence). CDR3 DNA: TGTGCCAGCAGTTCTGTCGTGAGGGGGCTTGGCGTAGATACGCAGTATTTT. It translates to CASSSVVRGLGVDTQYF.

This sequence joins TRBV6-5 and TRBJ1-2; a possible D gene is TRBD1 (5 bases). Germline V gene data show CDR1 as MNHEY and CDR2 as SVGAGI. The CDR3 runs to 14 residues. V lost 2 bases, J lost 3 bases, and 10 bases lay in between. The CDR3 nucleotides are TGTGCCAGCAGTTACGAGCAGGGTTACTATGGCTACACCTTC. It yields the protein CASSYEQGYYGYTF.

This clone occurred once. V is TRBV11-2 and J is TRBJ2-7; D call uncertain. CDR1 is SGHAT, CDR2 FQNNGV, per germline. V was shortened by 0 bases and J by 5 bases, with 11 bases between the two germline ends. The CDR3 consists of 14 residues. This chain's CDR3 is CASSLDFISNEQYF. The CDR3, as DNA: TGTGCCAGCAGCTTAGATTTTATAAGCAACGAGCAGTACTTC.

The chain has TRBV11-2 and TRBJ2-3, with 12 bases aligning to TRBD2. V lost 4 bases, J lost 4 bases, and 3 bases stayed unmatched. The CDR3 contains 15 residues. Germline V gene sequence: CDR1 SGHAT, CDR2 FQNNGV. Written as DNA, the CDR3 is TGTGCCAGCAGCTCCCTAGCGGGAGGGCCAGATACGCAGTATTTT. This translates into CASSSLAGGPDTQYF.

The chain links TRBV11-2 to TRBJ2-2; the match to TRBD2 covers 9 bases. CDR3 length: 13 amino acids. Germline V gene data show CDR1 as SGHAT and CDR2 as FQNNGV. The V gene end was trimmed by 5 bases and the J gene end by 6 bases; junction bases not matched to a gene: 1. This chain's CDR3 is CASSLAGSGELFF. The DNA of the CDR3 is TGTGCCAGCAGCCTAGCGGGATCCGGGGAGCTGTTTTTT. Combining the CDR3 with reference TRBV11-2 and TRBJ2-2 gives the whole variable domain EAGVAQSPRYKIIEKRQSVAFWCNPISGHATLYWYQQILGQGPKLLIQFQNNGVVDDSQLPKDRFSAERLKGVDSTLKIQPAKLEDSAVYLCASSLAGSGELFFGEGSRLTVL.

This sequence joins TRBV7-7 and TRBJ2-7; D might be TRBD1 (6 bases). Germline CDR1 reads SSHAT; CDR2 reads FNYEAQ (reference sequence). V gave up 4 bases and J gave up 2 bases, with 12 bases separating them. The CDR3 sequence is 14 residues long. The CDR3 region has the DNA TGTGCCAGCAGCTCCCGACAGGCCCCCTACGAGCAGTACTTC. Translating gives CASSSRQAPYEQYF.

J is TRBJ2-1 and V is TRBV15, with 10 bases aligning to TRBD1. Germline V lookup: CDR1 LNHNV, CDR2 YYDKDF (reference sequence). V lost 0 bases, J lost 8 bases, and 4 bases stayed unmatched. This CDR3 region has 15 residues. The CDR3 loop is CATSRDRTGGYEQFF. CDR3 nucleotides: TGTGCCACCAGCAGAGATAGGACAGGGGGGTATGAGCAGTTCTTC.

The CDR3 is CASTGKPYEQYF. The CDR3 coding sequence is TGTGCCAGCACAGGGAAACCCTACGAGCAGTACTTC. This chain links TRBV6-1 with TRBJ2-7; a possible D gene is TRBD1 (5 bases). This CDR3 has 12 residues. Trimming left V 7 bases short and J 2 bases short, with 9 bases between. The germline CDR1 and CDR2 sequences are MNHNS and SASEGT.

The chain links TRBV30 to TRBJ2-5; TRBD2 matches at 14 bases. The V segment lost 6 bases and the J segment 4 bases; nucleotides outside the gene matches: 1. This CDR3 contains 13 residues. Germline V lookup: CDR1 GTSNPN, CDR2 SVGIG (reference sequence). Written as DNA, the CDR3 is TGTGCCTGTGGACTAGCGGGAGGAGAGACCCAGTACTTC. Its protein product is CACGLAGGETQYF.